The 13 T cell receptor beta chains reported below all come from one sample, sequenced in a study of cytomegalovirus exposure and HLA in healthy donors (dated by TCRdb to about 2017). Libraries were built with the immunoSEQ multiplex PCR assay. A mixture of 60 forward primers for TCR Vbeta segments and 13 reverse primers for TCR Jbeta segments was used in the multiplex PCR. TCRdb mirrors the immuneACCESS table, restricted to in-frame sequences. Some clones are absent from its copies; in checked studies, under half trace to an unresolved V gene, and the reason for the others is unknown. The sample includes roughly 140,000 clones, with roughly 85% observed a single time. Around 1.7% of the sample belongs to the ten largest clones. Specimen: PBMCs. The receptors were sampled from a woman aged 30 to 39 in good health and CMV-seronegative.

The chain is built from TRBV9 and TRBJ1-6, with D maybe TRBD1 (5 bases). Trimming removed 1 base from V and 3 bases from J, with 14 bases in between. This CDR3 spans 17 amino acids. Germline V CDR1 and CDR2: SGDLS, YYNGEE. CDR3 in amino acids: CASSVFPGDGYNSPLHF. The CDR3, as DNA: TGTGCCAGCAGCGTATTTCCGGGGGATGGCTATAATTCACCCCTCCACTTT.

This clone was detected only once. The junction and the germline gene differ at one end; a read error may be behind it. The genes are TRBV6-5 and TRBJ1-5, with TRBD1 matching 8 bases. The CDR3 consists of 14 residues. Germline loops: CDR1 MNHEY, CDR2 SVGAGI. The CDR3 DNA is TGTGCCAGCAGAACCTCAGGGGGCAAACAGCCCCAGCATTTT. It yields the protein CASRTSGGKQPQHF.

This clone was seen a single time. V is TRBV5-4 and J is TRBJ1-2; tentative D call: TRBD1 (6 bases). This CDR3 is 12 amino acids long. V was shortened by 5 bases and J by 8 bases, with 13 bases between the two germline ends. Germline CDR1 reads SGHNT; CDR2 reads YYREEE (reference sequence). CDR3 sequence (DNA): TGTGCCAGCAGTAGGGGGTCTACGGGCTACACCTTC. This gives the protein CASSRGSTGYTF.

This chain links TRBV19 with TRBJ2-5, with 10 nucleotides matching TRBD1. Per the germline V gene, CDR1 is LNHDA and CDR2 is SQIVND (reference sequence). The CDR3 has 16 residues. V lost 7 bases and J lost 1; bases outside the gene matches: 9. The DNA for the CDR3 is TGTGCCAGTACCAGCGGCCGGACAGGGGGCCAAGAGACCCAGTACTTC. It codes for CASTSGRTGGQETQYF. The full variable domain, rest sourced from reference TRBV19 and TRBJ2-5, is DGGITQSPKYLFRKEGQNVTLSCEQNLNHDAMYWYRQDPGQGLRLIYYSQIVNDFQKGDIAEGYSVSREKKESFPLTVTSAQKNPTAFYLCASTSGRTGGQETQYFGPGTRLLVL.

The chain links TRBV19 to TRBJ1-3, with 9 bases that match TRBD1. Trimming took 4 bases from V and 4 from J; bases not matched to a gene: 5. CDR3 length: 15 amino acids. In germline, CDR1 is LNHDA, CDR2 SQIVND (reference sequence). This CDR3 is CASSTITGGGNTIYF. The CDR3 DNA reads TGTGCCAGTAGTACTATAACAGGGGGCGGAAACACCATATATTTT.

The chain employs TRBV7-9 and TRBJ2-1; a weak D match, TRBD2 (6 bases). V was trimmed by 4 bases and J by 9 bases, leaving 19 bases between them. The CDR3 length is 15 residues. The V gene's germline CDR1 is SEHNR and CDR2 FQNEAQ (reference sequence). CDR3: CASSSRLADGGEQFF. In DNA form, the CDR3 reads TGTGCCAGCAGCTCCCGATTAGCGGACGGGGGTGAGCAGTTCTTC.

This chain links TRBV7-9 with TRBJ2-7; 7 bases map to TRBD1. The J segment lost 0 bases and the V segment lost 4 bases, leaving 3 bases of the junction unmatched. The length of the CDR3 is 14 residues. In germline, CDR1 is SEHNR, CDR2 FQNEAQ (reference sequence). Here the CDR3 DNA reads TGTGCCAGCAGCTCTACAGGGGCCTCCTACGAGCAGTACTTC. It codes for CASSSTGASYEQYF.

Notes on this clone: One end of the junction does not line up with germline, which may come from a read error. The CDR3 here is CASSQTGTSYEQHF. Here the CDR3 DNA reads TGTGCCAGCAGCCAGACGGGGACATCCTACGAGCAGCACTTC. V and J are TRBV9 and TRBJ2-7; a weak D match, TRBD1 (6 bases). The CDR3 is made up of 14 amino acids. Germline CDR1 is SGDLS and CDR2 is YYNGEE. Drawing the rest from reference TRBV9 and TRBJ2-7, the complete variable domain is DSGVTQTPKHLITATGQRVTLRCSPRSGDLSVYWYQQSLDQGLQFLIQYYNGEERAKGNILERFSAQQFPDLHSELNLSSLELGDSALYFCASSQTGTSYEQHFGPGTRLTVT.

The chain carries TRBV5-5 and TRBJ2-7; D is undetermined. V lost 1 base to trimming and J lost 2 bases, with 7 bases between them. The V gene's germline CDR1 is SGHKS and CDR2 YYEKEE (reference sequence). The CDR3 spans 13 residues. CDR3 sequence reads: CASSLLAPYEQYF. In DNA, the CDR3 is TGTGCCAGCAGCTTGTTGGCCCCCTACGAGCAGTACTTC.

V and J are TRBV10-3 and TRBJ2-2; TRBD1 is a possible D gene (6 bases). The germline V gene encodes CDR1 ENHRY and CDR2 SYGVKD. This CDR3 is built from 15 residues. Trimming pared 11 bases from V and 3 bases from J, leaving 19 bases between. The DNA of the CDR3 is TGTGCCCCTACCGTGAACAGGGTTTACACCGGGGAGCTGTTTTTT. Translation gives CAPTVNRVYTGELFF.

This chain connects TRBV27 to TRBJ1-6; 7 bases line up with TRBD1. J lost 4 bases, V lost 5 bases, and 5 bases had no gene match. This CDR3 spans 15 amino acids. CDR1 and CDR2 from the germline V gene are MNHEY and SMNVEV (reference sequence). In DNA form, the CDR3 reads TGTGCCAGCAGTCCCCGGACAGGATATAATTCACCCCTCCACTTT. Translation gives CASSPRTGYNSPLHF.

The V and J genes are TRBV25-1 and TRBJ2-7; tentative D call: TRBD2 (6 bases). The CDR3 totals 14 residues. Trimming cost V 0 bases and J 9 bases, with 15 bases left between them. Germline CDR1 MGHDK, CDR2 SYGVNS. The CDR3 loop is CASSEYGSSLAQYF. The CDR3 DNA is TGTGCCAGCAGTGAATACGGGAGCTCTTTGGCGCAGTACTTC.

The chain carries TRBV10-1 and TRBJ2-7, with TRBD1 as a possible D gene (6 bases). The CDR3 totals 18 residues. The germline V gene encodes CDR1 WNHNN and CDR2 SYGVQD (reference sequence). The V end was cut by 6 bases, the J end by 0 bases, with 24 bases between. In DNA, the CDR3 is TGCGCCAGCAGACAAATAGATGCCGGGACACCCAGCTCCTACGAGCAGTACTTC. It codes for CASRQIDAGTPSSYEQYF.